This T cell receptor beta chain was recorded in a study of T cell changes during pregnancy in multiple sclerosis. Germline assignment: CDR1 SEHNR and CDR2 FQNEAQ (reference sequence). This CDR3 is 15 amino acids long. With 5 bases removed from V and 3 bases from J, the gap between germline ends came to 16 bases. Profiling relied on immunoSEQ multiplex PCR, and the TCRdb table lists in-frame clones only, not all of them. The sample holds over 25,000 clones, approximately 90% seen once. The sequence was collected from a female donor with multiple sclerosis, enrolled in a pregnancy study. The material was CD8+ T cells from peripheral blood mononuclear cells, obtained after pregnancy. The chain joins TRBV7-9 to TRBJ2-5, with D perhaps TRBD2 (5 bases). The CDR3 region has the DNA TGTGCCAGCAGCCTACGGGATCCCGGCAAAGAGACCCAGTACTTC. As protein: CASSLRDPGKETQYF.